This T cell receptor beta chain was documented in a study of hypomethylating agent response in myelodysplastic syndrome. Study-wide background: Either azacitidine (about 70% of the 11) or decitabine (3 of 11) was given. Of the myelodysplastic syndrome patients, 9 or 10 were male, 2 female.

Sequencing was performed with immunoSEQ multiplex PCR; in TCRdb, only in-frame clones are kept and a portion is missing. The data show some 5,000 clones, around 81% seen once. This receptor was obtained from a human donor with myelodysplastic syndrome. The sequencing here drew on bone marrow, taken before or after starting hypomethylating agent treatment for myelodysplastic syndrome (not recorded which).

In nucleotides, the CDR3 is TGTGCCAGTACCCCACACGAGGGACAGGGCTACGAGCAGTACTTC. Translated: CASTPHEGQGYEQYF. This chain links TRBV19 with TRBJ2-7; 9 bases are a match to TRBD1. V was clipped by 7 bases and J by 3 bases; unmatched bases: 10. Per germline, CDR1 LNHDA and CDR2 SQIVND (reference sequence). This CDR3 comprises 15 residues.